This T cell receptor beta chain was captured by sequencing in a study of Ad26.COV2.S vaccination and SARS-CoV-2 variants. About the study: Donor was assigned to the Ad26.COV2.S arm of trial COV1001. Study results and caveats: It was found that vaccine and placebo recipients had similar non-spike TCR breadth.

Regarding treatment: about 20 received Ad26.COV2.S at low or high dose, single or two shots; 5 received placebo; per-sample allocation not given. Sampling was performed 63 days after the first vaccine or placebo injection. An Ad26 vector that expressed Wuhan-strain SARS-CoV-2 spike constituted the vaccine. CDR1 and CDR2 from the germline V gene are MNHNS and SASEGT. This CDR3 has 14 residues. V gave up 3 bases and J gave up 3 bases, with 9 bases separating them. The data were produced by immunoSEQ multiplex PCR, yet TCRdb's version contains in-frame clones alone and is incomplete. The sample lists 300,000 to 500,000 clones, about 88% occurring once. This clone was counted a few times. Its antigen is currently unknown.

The genes are TRBV6-1 and TRBJ1-5; D gene uncertain. The sequence came from a person between 18 and 60 years old who received the Ad26.COV2.S COVID-19 vaccine or a placebo. The source material was peripheral blood, sampled in a trial of Ad26.COV2.S vaccine versus placebo. The CDR3 DNA reads TGTGCCAGCAGTGACAGGAGTCCCAATCAGCCCCAGCATTTT. Translated: CASSDRSPNQPQHF.